Described below is a single T cell receptor beta chain sequence and its context. These data are taken from a study of blood T cell repertoires in COVID-19. Study-wide background: The cDNA or gDNA used as material had been derived from T cells, B-cell-depleted T cells, or PBMCs.

In the authors' methods: Amplification of reference gene primers provided the estimated nucleated cell counts. Only in-frame clones appear in the TCRdb table, and some are missing; sequencing was by immunoSEQ multiplex PCR. V and J calls and clone size come straight from that table; D and trimming were deduced from the DNA. The data contain 200,000 to 300,000 clones, roughly 84% of them singletons. This CDR3 contains 14 residues. CDR1 is LNHDA and CDR2 is SQIVND in the germline V gene (reference sequence). V was pared by 7 bases and J by 5 bases, with 15 bases between. Sequenced sample: peripheral blood. The rearrangement joins TRBV19 to TRBJ2-1, with D tentatively TRBD2 (7 bases). This clonotype originated in a woman in her thirties or forties who had recovered from COVID-19. The CDR3 here is CASNQQGGNNEQFF. The CDR3 bases are TGTGCCAGTAACCAACAGGGAGGGAACAATGAGCAGTTCTTC.